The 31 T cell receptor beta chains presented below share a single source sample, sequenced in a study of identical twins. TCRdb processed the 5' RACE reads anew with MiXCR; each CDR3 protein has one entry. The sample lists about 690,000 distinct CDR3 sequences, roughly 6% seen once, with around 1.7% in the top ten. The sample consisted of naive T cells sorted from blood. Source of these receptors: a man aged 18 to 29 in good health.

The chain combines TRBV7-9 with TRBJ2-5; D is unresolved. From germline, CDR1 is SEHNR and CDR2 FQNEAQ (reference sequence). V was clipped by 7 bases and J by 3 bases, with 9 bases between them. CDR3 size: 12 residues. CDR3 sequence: CASITQEETQYF. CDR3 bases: TGTGCCAGCATCACGCAGGAAGAGACCCAGTACTTC. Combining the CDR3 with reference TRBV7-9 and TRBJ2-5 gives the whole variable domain DTGVSQNPRHKITKRGQNVTFRCDPISEHNRLYWYRQTLGQGPEFLTYFQNEAQLEKSRLLSDRFSAERPKGSFSTLEIQRTEQGDSAMYLCASITQEETQYFGPGTRLLVL.

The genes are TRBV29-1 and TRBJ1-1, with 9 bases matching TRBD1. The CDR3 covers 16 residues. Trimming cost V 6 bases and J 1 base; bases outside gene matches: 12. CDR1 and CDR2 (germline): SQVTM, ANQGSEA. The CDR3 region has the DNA TGCAGCGTCCGCACCCCCGGGACAGGGCCGAACACTGAAGCTTTCTTT. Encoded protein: CSVRTPGTGPNTEAFF.

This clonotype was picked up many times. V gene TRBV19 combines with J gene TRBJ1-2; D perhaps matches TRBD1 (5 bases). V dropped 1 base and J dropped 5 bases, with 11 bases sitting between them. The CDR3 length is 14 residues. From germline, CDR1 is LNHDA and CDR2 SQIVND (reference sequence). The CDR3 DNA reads TGTGCCAGTAGTATAGGTGGGACGCCGTATGGCTACACCTTC. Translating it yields CASSIGGTPYGYTF.

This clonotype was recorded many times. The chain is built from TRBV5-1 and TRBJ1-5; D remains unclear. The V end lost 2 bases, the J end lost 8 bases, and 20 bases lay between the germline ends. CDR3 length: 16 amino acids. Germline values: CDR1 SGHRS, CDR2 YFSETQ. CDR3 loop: CASSFYPGGQVEPQHF. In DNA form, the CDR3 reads TGCGCCAGCAGCTTTTACCCGGGAGGTCAGGTGGAGCCCCAGCATTTT.

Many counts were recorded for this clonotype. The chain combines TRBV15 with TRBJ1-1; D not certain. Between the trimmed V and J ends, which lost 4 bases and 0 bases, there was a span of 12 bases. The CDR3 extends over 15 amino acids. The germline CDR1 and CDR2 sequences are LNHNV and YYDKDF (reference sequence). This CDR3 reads CATSKGRSMNTEAFF. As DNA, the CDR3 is TGTGCCACCAGCAAAGGACGGTCCATGAACACTGAAGCTTTCTTT.

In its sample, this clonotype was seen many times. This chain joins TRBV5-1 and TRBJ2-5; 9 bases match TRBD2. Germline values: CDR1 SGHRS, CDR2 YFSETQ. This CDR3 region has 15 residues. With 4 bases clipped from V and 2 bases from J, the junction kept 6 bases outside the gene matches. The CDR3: CASSGHTSGQETQYF. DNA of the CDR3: TGCGCCAGCAGCGGTCACACTAGCGGGCAAGAGACCCAGTACTTC. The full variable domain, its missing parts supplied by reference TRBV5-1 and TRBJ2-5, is KAGVTQTPRYLIKTRGQQVTLSCSPISGHRSVSWYQQTPGQGLQFLFEYFSETQRNKGNFPGRFSGRQFSNSRSEMNVSTLELGDSALYLCASSGHTSGQETQYFGPGTRLLVL.

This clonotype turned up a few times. The chain's CDR3 is CASGSTTSGRAGEQFF. Written as DNA, the CDR3 is TGTGCTAGTGGTTCCACAACTAGCGGGAGGGCCGGTGAGCAGTTCTTC. The rearrangement uses TRBV12-5 and TRBJ2-1, with 13 bases that match TRBD2. Germline V gives CDR1 LGHNT, CDR2 FRNRAP. V was pared by 4 bases and J by 9 bases, with 9 bases of the junction left unmatched. This CDR3 contains 16 residues. The complete variable domain, with remaining parts taken from reference TRBV12-5 and TRBJ2-1, reads DARVTQTPRHKVTEMGQEVTMRCQPILGHNTVFWYRQTMMQGLELLAYFRNRAPLDDSGMPKDRFSAEMPDATLATLKIQPSEPRDSAVYFCASGSTTSGRAGEQFFGPGTRLTVL.

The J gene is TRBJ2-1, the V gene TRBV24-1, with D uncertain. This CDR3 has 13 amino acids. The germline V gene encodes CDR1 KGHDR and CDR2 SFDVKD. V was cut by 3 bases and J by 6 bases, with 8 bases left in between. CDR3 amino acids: CATSDGLFNEQFF. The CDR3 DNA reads TGTGCCACCAGTGATGGGTTGTTCAATGAGCAGTTCTTC.

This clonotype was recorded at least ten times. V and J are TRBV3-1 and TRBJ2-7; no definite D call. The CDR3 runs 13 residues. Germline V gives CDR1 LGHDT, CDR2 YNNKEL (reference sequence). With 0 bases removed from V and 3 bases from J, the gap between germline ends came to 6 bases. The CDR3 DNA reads TGTGCCAGCAGCCAAGAGTGGGACTACGAGCAGTACTTC. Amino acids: CASSQEWDYEQYF.

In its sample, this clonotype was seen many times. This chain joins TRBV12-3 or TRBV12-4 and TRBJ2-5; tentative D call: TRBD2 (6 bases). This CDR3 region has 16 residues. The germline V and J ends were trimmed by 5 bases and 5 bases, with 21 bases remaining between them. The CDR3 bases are TGTGCCAGCAGTCGAACGGACTTAGGGGCGGGGGAGACCCAGTACTTC. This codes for CASSRTDLGAGETQYF.

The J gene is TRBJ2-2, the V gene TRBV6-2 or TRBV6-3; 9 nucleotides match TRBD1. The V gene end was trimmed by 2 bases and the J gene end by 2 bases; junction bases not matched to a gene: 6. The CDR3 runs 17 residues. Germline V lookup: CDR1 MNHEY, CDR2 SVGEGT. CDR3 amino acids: CASSYPGTGSNTGELFF. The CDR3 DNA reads TGTGCCAGCAGTTACCCAGGGACAGGGAGCAACACCGGGGAGCTGTTTTTT.

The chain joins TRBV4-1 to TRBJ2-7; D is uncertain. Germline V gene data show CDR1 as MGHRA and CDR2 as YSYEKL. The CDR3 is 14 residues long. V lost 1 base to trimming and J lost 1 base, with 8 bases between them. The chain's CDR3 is CASSQVRDSYEQYF. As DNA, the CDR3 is TGCGCCAGCAGCCAAGTCCGCGATTCCTACGAGCAGTACTTC.

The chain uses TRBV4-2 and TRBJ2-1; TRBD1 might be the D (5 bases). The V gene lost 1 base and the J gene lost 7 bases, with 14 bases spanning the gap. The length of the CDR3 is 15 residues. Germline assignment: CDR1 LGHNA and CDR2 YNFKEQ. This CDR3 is CASSQGLGAWNEQFF. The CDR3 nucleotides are TGTGCCAGCAGCCAAGGACTTGGGGCGTGGAATGAGCAGTTCTTC.

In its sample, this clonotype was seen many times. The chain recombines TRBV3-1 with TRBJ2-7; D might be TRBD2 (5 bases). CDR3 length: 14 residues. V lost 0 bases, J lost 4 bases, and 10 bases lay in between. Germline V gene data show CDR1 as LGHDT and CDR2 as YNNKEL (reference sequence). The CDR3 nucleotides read TGTGCCAGCAGCCAAGATCCAACGGGGTACGAGCAGTACTTC. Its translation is CASSQDPTGYEQYF.

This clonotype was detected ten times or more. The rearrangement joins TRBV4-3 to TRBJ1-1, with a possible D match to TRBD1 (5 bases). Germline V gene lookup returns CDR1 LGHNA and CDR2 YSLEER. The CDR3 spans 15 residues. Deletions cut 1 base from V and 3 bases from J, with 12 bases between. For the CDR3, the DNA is TGCGCCAGCAGCCAAGGTGCAAGGGGAGACACTGAAGCTTTCTTT. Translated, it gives CASSQGARGDTEAFF.

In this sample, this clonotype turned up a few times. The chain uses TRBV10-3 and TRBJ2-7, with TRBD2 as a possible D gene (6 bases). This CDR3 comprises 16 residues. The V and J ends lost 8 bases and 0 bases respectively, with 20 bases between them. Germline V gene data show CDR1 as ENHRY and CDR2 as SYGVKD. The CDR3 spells CAIGPNEREPSYEQYF. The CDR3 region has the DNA TGTGCCATCGGTCCTAATGAACGGGAGCCCTCCTACGAGCAGTACTTC.

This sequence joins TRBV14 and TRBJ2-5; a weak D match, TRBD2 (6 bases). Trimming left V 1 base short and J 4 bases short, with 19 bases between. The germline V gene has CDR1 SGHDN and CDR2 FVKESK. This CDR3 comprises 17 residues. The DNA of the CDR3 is TGTGCCAGCAGCCAAGCATTGTCTGGGAGGATGGGAGAGACCCAGTACTTC. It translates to CASSQALSGRMGETQYF.

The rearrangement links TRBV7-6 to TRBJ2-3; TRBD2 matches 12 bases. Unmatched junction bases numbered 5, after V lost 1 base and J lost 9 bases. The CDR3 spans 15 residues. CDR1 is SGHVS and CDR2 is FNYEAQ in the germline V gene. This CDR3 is CASSLGLAGGITQYF. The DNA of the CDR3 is TGTGCCAGCAGCTTAGGCCTAGCGGGGGGGATCACGCAGTATTTT.

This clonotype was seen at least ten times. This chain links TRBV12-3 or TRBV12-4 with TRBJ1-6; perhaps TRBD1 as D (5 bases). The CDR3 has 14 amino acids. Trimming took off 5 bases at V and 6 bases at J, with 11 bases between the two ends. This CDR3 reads CASSLRDPNSPLHF. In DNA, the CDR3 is TGTGCCAGCAGTCTCCGGGACCCTAATTCACCCCTCCACTTT.

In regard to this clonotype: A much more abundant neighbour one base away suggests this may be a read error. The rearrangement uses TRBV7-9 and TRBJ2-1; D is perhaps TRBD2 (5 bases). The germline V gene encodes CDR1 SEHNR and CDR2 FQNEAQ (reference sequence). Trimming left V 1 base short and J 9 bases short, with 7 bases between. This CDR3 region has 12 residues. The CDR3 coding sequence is TGTGCCAGCAGCTTAGATGGAGGTGAGCAGTTCTTC. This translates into CASSLDGGEQFF.

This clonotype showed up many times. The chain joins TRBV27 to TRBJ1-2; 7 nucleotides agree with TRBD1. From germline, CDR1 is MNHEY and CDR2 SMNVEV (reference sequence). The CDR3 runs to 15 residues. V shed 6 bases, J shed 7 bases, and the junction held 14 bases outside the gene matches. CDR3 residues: CASRRYTGTDFGYTF. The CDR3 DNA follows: TGTGCCAGCAGGCGTTACACCGGGACAGACTTTGGCTACACCTTC.

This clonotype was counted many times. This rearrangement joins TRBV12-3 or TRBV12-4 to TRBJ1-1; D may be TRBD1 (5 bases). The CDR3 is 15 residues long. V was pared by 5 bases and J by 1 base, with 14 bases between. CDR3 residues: CASSPGDRPNTEAFF. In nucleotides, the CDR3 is TGTGCCAGCAGTCCGGGGGACCGACCGAACACTGAAGCTTTCTTT.

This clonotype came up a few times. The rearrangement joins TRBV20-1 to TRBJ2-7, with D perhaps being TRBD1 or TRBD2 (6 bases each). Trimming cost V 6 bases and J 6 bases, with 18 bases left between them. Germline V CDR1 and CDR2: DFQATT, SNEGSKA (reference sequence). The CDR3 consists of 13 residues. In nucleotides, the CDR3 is TGCAGTGCGGATGCATCAAAGGGGGGCGAGCAGTACTTC. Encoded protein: CSADASKGGEQYF.

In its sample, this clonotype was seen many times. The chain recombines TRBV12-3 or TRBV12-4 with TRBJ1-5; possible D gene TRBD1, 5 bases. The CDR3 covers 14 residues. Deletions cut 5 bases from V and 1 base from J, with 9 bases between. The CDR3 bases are TGTGCCAGCAGTCACACAGGAAGCAATCAGCCCCAGCATTTT. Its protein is CASSHTGSNQPQHF.

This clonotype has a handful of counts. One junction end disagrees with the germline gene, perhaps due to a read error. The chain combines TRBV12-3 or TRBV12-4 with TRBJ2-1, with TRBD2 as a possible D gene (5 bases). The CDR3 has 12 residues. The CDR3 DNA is TGTGCCAGCAGTTTAGCGGGAGCTGAGCGGTTCTTC. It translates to CASSLAGAERFF.

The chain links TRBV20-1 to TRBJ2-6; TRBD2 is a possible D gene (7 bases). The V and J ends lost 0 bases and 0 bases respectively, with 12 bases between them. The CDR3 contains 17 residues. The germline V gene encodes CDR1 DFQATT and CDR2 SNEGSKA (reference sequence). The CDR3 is CSARDLRGHSGANVLTF. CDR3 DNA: TGCAGTGCTAGAGATCTGCGGGGGCACTCTGGGGCCAACGTCCTGACTTTC.

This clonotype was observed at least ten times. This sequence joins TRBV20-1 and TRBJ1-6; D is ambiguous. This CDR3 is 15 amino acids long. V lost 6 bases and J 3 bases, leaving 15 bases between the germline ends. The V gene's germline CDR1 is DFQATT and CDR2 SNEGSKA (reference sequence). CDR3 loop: CSAGFGRSYNSPLHF. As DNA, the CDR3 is TGCAGTGCGGGATTCGGGAGAAGCTATAATTCACCCCTCCACTTT.

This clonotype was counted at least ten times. The DNA for the CDR3 is TGTGCCAGCAGCTTTAGGAAGACTGAGCAGTTCTTC. Translated: CASSFRKTEQFF. V and J are TRBV7-8 and TRBJ2-1; D ambiguous. This CDR3 comprises 12 residues. V lost 3 bases to trimming and J lost 9 bases, with 9 bases between them. The germline gives CDR1 SGHVS, CDR2 FQNEAQ.

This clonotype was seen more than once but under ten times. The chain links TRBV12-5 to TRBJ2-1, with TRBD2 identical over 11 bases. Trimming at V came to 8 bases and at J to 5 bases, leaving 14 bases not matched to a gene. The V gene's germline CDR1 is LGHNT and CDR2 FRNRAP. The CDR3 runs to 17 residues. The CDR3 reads CASQGRGLAEGDNEQFF. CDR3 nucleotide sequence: TGTGCTAGTCAAGGCAGGGGACTAGCGGAGGGGGACAATGAGCAGTTCTTC. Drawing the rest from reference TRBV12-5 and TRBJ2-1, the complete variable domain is DARVTQTPRHKVTEMGQEVTMRCQPILGHNTVFWYRQTMMQGLELLAYFRNRAPLDDSGMPKDRFSAEMPDATLATLKIQPSEPRDSAVYFCASQGRGLAEGDNEQFFGPGTRLTVL.

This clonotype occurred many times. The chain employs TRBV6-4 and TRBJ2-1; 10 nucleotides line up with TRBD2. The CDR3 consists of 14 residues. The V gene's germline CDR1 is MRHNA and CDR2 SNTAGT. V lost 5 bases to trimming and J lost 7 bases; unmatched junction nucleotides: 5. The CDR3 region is CASSLGLASNEQFF. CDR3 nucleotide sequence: TGTGCCAGCAGTCTGGGACTAGCGAGTAATGAGCAGTTCTTC.

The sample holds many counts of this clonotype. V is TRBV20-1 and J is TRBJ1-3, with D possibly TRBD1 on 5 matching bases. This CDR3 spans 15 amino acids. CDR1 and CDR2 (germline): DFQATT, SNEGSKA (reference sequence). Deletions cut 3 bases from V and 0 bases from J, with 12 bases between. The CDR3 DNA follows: TGCAGTGCTAGGTCCAGGGTGAACTCTGGAAACACCATATATTTT. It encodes CSARSRVNSGNTIYF.